Following are 17 T cell receptor beta chains from one sample sequenced in a study of blood T cell repertoires in COVID-19. TCRdb keeps only in-frame clones here, not all; method: immunoSEQ multiplex PCR. This table holds some 390,000 clones, over 75% found once. The sequenced sample consisted of peripheral blood. The receptor source for this set is a woman aged 40 to 55 with COVID-19, enrolled during active disease.

The rearrangement links TRBV6-5 to TRBJ1-2; 7 positions match TRBD1. The J segment lost 6 bases and the V segment lost 6 bases, leaving 7 bases of the junction unmatched. This CDR3 has 13 residues. The germline gives CDR1 MNHEY, CDR2 SVGAGI. The CDR3 protein is CASRTTGTHGYTF. CDR3 nucleotides: TGTGCCAGCAGAACGACAGGGACACATGGCTACACCTTC.

The chain has TRBV5-1 and TRBJ1-2; no clear D. Germline V gives CDR1 SGHRS, CDR2 YFSETQ. The CDR3 has 17 amino acids. V dropped 3 bases and J dropped 0 bases, with 18 bases sitting between them. CDR3 region: CASSSTYPGITNYGYTF. The CDR3 region has the DNA TGCGCCAGCAGCTCCACCTATCCAGGAATCACTAACTATGGCTACACCTTC.

This clone came up once. The chain carries TRBV18 and TRBJ1-5; TRBD1 matches 9 bases. Trimming removed 6 bases from V and 3 bases from J; junction bases left unmatched: 6. Germline V CDR1 and CDR2: KGHSH, LQKENI. This CDR3 contains 15 residues. This chain's CDR3 is CASSSGTGPNQPQHF. The CDR3 DNA follows: TGTGCCAGCTCGTCCGGGACAGGGCCCAATCAGCCCCAGCATTTT.

The CDR3 DNA sequence: TGTGCCAGCAGTTTTGACAGGGGGGCTTTTTATGGCTACACCTTC. Translated: CASSFDRGAFYGYTF. The rearrangement links TRBV5-4 to TRBJ1-2, with TRBD1 matching 9 bases. The V gene end was trimmed by 5 bases and the J gene end by 5 bases; junction bases not matched to a gene: 10. Germline V gene sequence: CDR1 SGHNT, CDR2 YYREEE (reference sequence). CDR3 size: 15 residues.

The rearrangement uses TRBV9 and TRBJ2-5; maybe TRBD1 (5 bases). CDR1 SGDLS and CDR2 YYNGEE come from the germline V gene. The CDR3 is made up of 17 amino acids. The V gene lost 4 bases and the J gene lost 3 bases, with 22 bases spanning the gap. The CDR3 DNA sequence: TGTGCCAGCAGCCGAGATCTTCGACAGACTCGAAAAGAGACCCAGTACTTC. Protein product: CASSRDLRQTRKETQYF. The entire variable domain, with the rest obtained from reference TRBV9 and TRBJ2-5, is as follows: DSGVTQTPKHLITATGQRVTLRCSPRSGDLSVYWYQQSLDQGLQFLIQYYNGEERAKGNILERFSAQQFPDLHSELNLSSLELGDSALYFCASSRDLRQTRKETQYFGPGTRLLVL.

The chain combines TRBV6-5 with TRBJ1-3; D is unclear. Trimming cost V 7 bases and J 0 bases, with 13 bases left between them. Germline lookup yields CDR1 MNHEY and CDR2 SVGAGI. The CDR3 has 15 residues. The CDR3 sequence is CASILTPSSGNTIYF. The CDR3 DNA sequence: TGTGCCAGCATTCTCACACCGTCCTCTGGAAACACCATATATTTT.

The rearrangement links TRBV7-9 to TRBJ1-4; 10 bases align to TRBD1. With V trimmed by 3 bases and J by 6 bases, 4 bases remained unmatched. Per the germline V gene, CDR1 is SEHNR and CDR2 is FQNEAQ (reference sequence). This CDR3 has 15 amino acids. The CDR3 coding sequence is TGTGCCAGCAGCTTTCTGACAGGGGGCGATGAAAAACTGTTTTTT. It yields the protein CASSFLTGGDEKLFF.

This sequence joins TRBV30 and TRBJ1-2, with D maybe TRBD1 (5 bases). The germline V and J ends were trimmed by 3 bases and 7 bases, with 24 bases remaining between them. The CDR3 contains 16 residues. From germline, CDR1 is GTSNPN and CDR2 SVGIG (reference sequence). The DNA of the CDR3 is TGTGCCTGGAGGAGCCTGGGGCCGACTTACGGTGGTGGCTACACCTTC. Protein sequence: CAWRSLGPTYGGGYTF. Looking up the rest from reference TRBV30 and TRBJ1-2 gives the full variable domain: SQTIHQWPATLVQPVGSPLSLECTVEGTSNPNLYWYRQAAGRGLQLLFYSVGIGQISSEVPQNLSASRPQDRQFILSSKKLLLSDSGFYLCAWRSLGPTYGGGYTFGSGTRLTVV.

DNA of the CDR3: TGTGCCAGCAGTGGCCGGGCAGGGGGGAGGACTGAAGCTTTCTTT. This codes for CASSGRAGGRTEAFF. The rearrangement links TRBV2 to TRBJ1-1, with TRBD1 identical over 7 bases. Germline assignment: CDR1 SNHLY and CDR2 FYNNEI. This CDR3 has 15 amino acids. V dropped 4 bases and J dropped 5; count of bases not matched to a gene: 10.

The rearrangement uses TRBV29-1 and TRBJ1-2; 9 nucleotides line up with TRBD1. The V gene end was trimmed by 3 bases and the J gene end by 5 bases; junction bases not matched to a gene: 13. Germline CDR1 SQVTM, CDR2 ANQGSEA. This CDR3 region has 16 residues. The chain's CDR3 is CSVDVGPETGGYGYTF. Here the CDR3 DNA reads TGCAGCGTTGATGTTGGCCCAGAGACAGGGGGGTATGGCTACACCTTC.

This sequence joins TRBV4-3 and TRBJ2-3, with 9 bases matching TRBD2. Per the germline V gene, CDR1 is LGHNA and CDR2 is YSLEER. The CDR3 spans 19 residues. V lost 0 bases to trimming and J lost 0 bases; unmatched junction nucleotides: 10. The CDR3 region is CASSQDWSDLAGSTDTQYF. The CDR3 nucleotides read TGCGCCAGCAGCCAAGATTGGAGTGATCTAGCGGGAAGCACAGATACGCAGTATTTT.

V usage is TRBV30 and J usage is TRBJ1-6; 8 nucleotides agree with TRBD1. This CDR3 is 18 amino acids long. The ends lost 0 bases at V and 10 bases at J; junction bases unmatched: 17. Germline V lookup: CDR1 GTSNPN, CDR2 SVGIG (reference sequence). The DNA for the CDR3 is TGTGCCTGGAGTGTACGGCAGGGGGCGGCAGGGTTGAAATCACCCCTCCACTTT. Translated: CAWSVRQGAAGLKSPLHF.

This chain uses TRBV2 with TRBJ1-1; D unresolved. CDR3 length: 13 residues. The ends were cut back, 3 bases at V and 0 bases at J, with 5 bases in the middle. Looked up from germline, CDR1 is SNHLY and CDR2 is FYNNEI. CDR3 region: CASSDNMNTEAFF. CDR3 sequence (DNA): TGTGCCAGCAGTGACAACATGAACACTGAAGCTTTCTTT. Filled out from reference TRBV2 and TRBJ1-1, the complete variable domain reads EPEVTQTPSHQVTQMGQEVILRCVPISNHLYFYWYRQILGQKVEFLVSFYNNEISEKSEIFDDQFSVERPDGSNFTLKIRSTKLEDSAMYFCASSDNMNTEAFFGQGTRLTVV.

The chain carries TRBV30 and TRBJ1-2; no clear D. This CDR3 is 13 amino acids long. V gave up 4 bases and J gave up 2 bases, with 11 bases separating them. Germline V lookup: CDR1 GTSNPN, CDR2 SVGIG (reference sequence). The CDR3 here is CAWTGSPNYGYTF. CDR3 in DNA: TGTGCCTGGACAGGCAGTCCGAACTATGGCTACACCTTC.

V usage is TRBV7-2 and J usage is TRBJ1-4; D might be TRBD1 (6 bases). The V and J ends lost 2 bases and 3 bases respectively, with 7 bases between them. The CDR3 length is 14 residues. From germline, CDR1 is SGHTA and CDR2 FQGNSA. This CDR3 reads CASSLTGPNEKLFF. DNA for the CDR3: TGTGCCAGCAGCTTAACAGGGCCTAATGAAAAACTGTTTTTT.

The chain recombines TRBV9 with TRBJ2-5, with D unresolved. Germline CDR1 reads SGDLS; CDR2 reads YYNGEE. This CDR3 contains 13 residues. V was cut by 0 bases and J by 1 base, with 4 bases left in between. CDR3 loop: CASSVASQETQYF. For the CDR3, the DNA is TGTGCCAGCAGCGTAGCCAGCCAAGAGACCCAGTACTTC.

DNA of the CDR3: TGTGCCAGCAGCTTCCGAGGGGGCAGAGCTTTCTTT. It codes for CASSFRGGRAFF. The rearrangement uses TRBV5-4 and TRBJ1-1, with 7 bases aligning to TRBD1. The CDR3 runs 12 residues. The V gene end was trimmed by 2 bases and the J gene end by 10 bases; junction bases not matched to a gene: 5. CDR1 and CDR2 from the germline V gene are SGHNT and YYREEE (reference sequence).